This TCR beta chain was identified during a study of T-cell memory formation after mild COVID-19. General study points: The finding that pre-infection memory included some responding clones suggested that cross-reactive memory joined.

Constant-segment primers served in 5'RACE that generated TCR alpha and TCR beta cDNA libraries bearing sample barcodes and UMIs. TCRdb re-called the 5' RACE reads through MiXCR, storing one row per CDR3 protein. The sample has 95,000 to 120,000 distinct CDR3 sequences; around a fifth are singletons. To note about this clonotype: Its antigen is as yet unknown.

The CDR3 loop spans 13 amino acids. V shed 3 bases and J 6 bases; nucleotides not matched to a gene: 4. CDR1 is KGHSH and CDR2 is LQKENI in the germline V gene. The genes are TRBV18 and TRBJ2-7, with 8 bases that match TRBD2. This TCR was recovered from a man younger than 30 who had mild COVID-19 (a few samples of this study predate the infection). Cell type and time point are not known. Sequencing was carried out using PBMCs or a T cell subset sorted from them (not recorded which). CDR3 nucleotide sequence: TGTGCCAGCTCACCCGGGACTAGTGTCGAGCAGTACTTC. Protein sequence: CASSPGTSVEQYF.